The T cell receptor (beta chain) under discussion was sequenced for a study of shared clonotypes between healthy human individuals. Overall study context: The cohort had two women and a few men, ages 18 to 49. CD4 naive and CD4 memory each took three plates per donor, while CD8 naive took two and CD8 memory one.

Germline lookup yields CDR1 SGHAT and CDR2 FQNNGV. The CDR3 runs 15 residues. The ends lost 6 bases at V and 8 bases at J; junction bases unmatched: 10. The assay was immunoSEQ multiplex PCR, and TCRdb's table has in-frame clones only and misses some. The table shows around 1.4 million clones, with about 98.5% occurring only once. Nashville, Tennessee was home to all donors, who were Caucasian adults. The chain uses TRBV11-2 and TRBJ2-1; TRBD2 matches at 10 bases. This clonotype was sampled from a man aged 25-40 years in good health. The specimen was naive CD4+ T cells sorted from blood. This sample's subset: CD45RA+ positively selected. The CDR3 coding sequence is TGTGCCAGCAGAAGGCCGGGACTAGCGTCATATGAGCAGTTCTTC. Protein: CASRRPGLASYEQFF. Full variable domain (remainder filled in from reference TRBV11-2 and TRBJ2-1): EAGVAQSPRYKIIEKRQSVAFWCNPISGHATLYWYQQILGQGPKLLIQFQNNGVVDDSQLPKDRFSAERLKGVDSTLKIQPAKLEDSAVYLCASRRPGLASYEQFFGPGTRLTVL.